This TCR beta chain was captured by sequencing in a study of blood T cells in healthy people across ages. Per germline, CDR1 LGHDT and CDR2 YNNKEL (reference sequence). Trimming left V 2 bases short and J 2 bases short, with 9 bases between. The CDR3 totals 14 residues. A word on this clonotype: Its matching antigen is unknown.

Study-wide points: TCR beta diversity per million T cells fell roughly linearly with age.

All donors came from Russia, were Caucasian and healthy, and spanned ages roughly 6 to 95. Through a sample-barcoded 5' primer and a J-beta primer mix, a second PCR was run for roughly 6 to 11 cycles. One entry per CDR3 protein, called by TCRdb with MiXCR from the 5' RACE reads. The data show some 1.8 million distinct CDR3 sequences, around 42% seen once. The receptor comes from a human donor in good health. Input material: blood. The chain is built from TRBV3-1 and TRBJ1-2; possible D gene TRBD1, 6 bases. For the CDR3, the DNA is TGTGCCAGCAGCCAAACAGGGTTGAACTATGGCTACACCTTC. As protein: CASSQTGLNYGYTF.